Following are 3 T cell receptor beta chains from one sample sequenced in a study of patients and donors after allogeneic stem cell transplantation. From the RT-PCR reads, TCRdb called clonotypes with MiXCR, one entry per CDR3 protein. The data hold 70,000 or so distinct CDR3 sequences, with about a quarter observed a single time. Sequencing input: blood, either unsorted or a sorted T cell fraction (not recorded which). The receptors were sampled from a human donor who was either an allogeneic HSCT recipient or a stem cell or donor lymphocyte infusion donor (not recorded which). It is not recorded whose cells these are; they may come from a transplant donor.

The chain links TRBV4-2 to TRBJ2-2; perhaps TRBD2 as D (7 bases). This CDR3 region has 17 residues. The V and J ends lost 5 bases and 4 bases respectively, with 20 bases between them. Germline loops: CDR1 LGHNA, CDR2 YNFKEQ. CDR3 coding DNA: TGTGCCAGCAGCAGAACCTGGAGGGGGAGGGCCACCGGGGAGCTGTTTTTT. Translating it yields CASSRTWRGRATGELFF.

Only a few counts were recorded for this clonotype. This chain links TRBV5-1 with TRBJ1-1; no definite D call. V lost 4 bases and J lost 1, with 14 bases in between. Germline loops: CDR1 SGHRS, CDR2 YFSETQ. This CDR3 has 15 amino acids. CDR3 loop: CASSRLVGKNTEAFF. For the CDR3, the DNA is TGCGCCAGCAGCCGGCTGGTGGGGAAGAACACTGAAGCTTTCTTT.

In this sample, this clonotype turned up a few times. This chain uses TRBV7-2 with TRBJ1-6; D uncertain. The CDR3 spans 16 residues. The V and J ends lost 6 bases and 0 bases respectively, with 12 bases between them. Germline V gene lookup returns CDR1 SGHTA and CDR2 FQGNSA. The chain's CDR3 is CASRLSVSSYNSPLHF. CDR3 in DNA: TGTGCCAGCAGACTTAGTGTGAGCTCCTATAATTCACCCCTCCACTTT. Complete variable domain (other parts from reference TRBV7-2 and TRBJ1-6): GAGVSQSPSNKVTEKGKDVELRCDPISGHTALYWYRQSLGQGLEFLIYFQGNSAPDKSGLPSDRFSAERTGGSVSTLTIQRTQQEDSAVYLCASRLSVSSYNSPLHFGNGTRLTVT.